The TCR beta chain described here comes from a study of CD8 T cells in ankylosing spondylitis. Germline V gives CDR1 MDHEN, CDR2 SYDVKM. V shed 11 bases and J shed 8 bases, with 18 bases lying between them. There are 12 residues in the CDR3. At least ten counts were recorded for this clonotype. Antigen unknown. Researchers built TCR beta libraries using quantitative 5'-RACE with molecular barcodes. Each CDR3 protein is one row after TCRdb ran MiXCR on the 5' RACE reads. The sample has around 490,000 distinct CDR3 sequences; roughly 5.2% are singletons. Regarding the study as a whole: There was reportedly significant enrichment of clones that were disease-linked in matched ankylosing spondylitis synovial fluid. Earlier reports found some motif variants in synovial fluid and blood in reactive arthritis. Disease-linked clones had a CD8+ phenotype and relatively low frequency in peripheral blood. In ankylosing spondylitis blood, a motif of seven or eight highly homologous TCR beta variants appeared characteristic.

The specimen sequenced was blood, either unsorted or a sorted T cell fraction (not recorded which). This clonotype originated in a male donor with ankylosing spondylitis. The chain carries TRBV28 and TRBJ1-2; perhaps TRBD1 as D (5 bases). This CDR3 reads CAGGGHPGGYTF. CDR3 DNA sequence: TGTGCCGGCGGCGGACACCCTGGAGGCTACACCTTC.